This TCR beta chain stems from a study of regulatory T cells in long-lasting Graves disease. The sample's time point: newly diagnosed GD, antithyroid drugs for less than 3 months. TCR sequences were obtained from RNA taken from PBMCs. CDR1 and CDR2 from the germline V gene are MNHNY and SVGAGI (reference sequence). V was shortened by 0 bases and J by 0 bases, with 26 bases between the two germline ends. The length of the CDR3 is 21 residues. This clonotype was detected many times. HTBI primers from iRepertoire and Arm-PCR of CDR3 regions yielded the TCR beta libraries. TCRdb called the multiplex PCR reads again in MiXCR, with one record for every CDR3 protein. The sample records around 500,000 distinct CDR3 sequences, roughly 13% being singletons. This same sample was also taken into another study, of T cells in Graves' hyperthyroidism and ophthalmopathy. This second report adds: HTBI primers drove first-round RT-PCR of the TCR CDR3.

The clonotype originates from a man aged 25 to 40 with Graves disease. The chain has TRBV6-6 and TRBJ1-1, with a weak D call TRBD1 (5 bases). Sequenced here: peripheral blood mononuclear cells (PBMCs), sampled at new diagnosis, from a patient treated with antithyroid drugs. In DNA form, the CDR3 reads TGTGCCAGCAGTTACTCGCCAGGCCGGGCCGGAGCTCGGGGCTTGAACACTGAAGCTTTCTTT. Its protein is CASSYSPGRAGARGLNTEAFF.